The clone carrying this T cell receptor (beta chain) was counted once. This specimen comes from a study of cytomegalovirus exposure and HLA in healthy donors. Trimming removed 10 bases from V and 3 bases from J, with 19 bases in between. In germline, CDR1 is MNHEY, CDR2 SMNVEV (reference sequence). The CDR3 has 14 residues. The PCR employed 60 Vbeta primers together with 13 Jbeta primers. Sequenced by immunoSEQ multiplex PCR; TCRdb stores in-frame clones only, minus some. The sample includes under 100,000 clones, less than 80% of them seen just once. The clonotype was recovered from a middle-aged woman in good health and CMV-seropositive. The chain employs TRBV27 and TRBJ2-7, with a weak D call TRBD2 (6 bases). What was sequenced was PBMCs. The CDR3 nucleotides read TGTGCCACCTGCGCTGCGGGGACGGGCTACGAGCAGTACTTC. As protein: CATCAAGTGYEQYF.